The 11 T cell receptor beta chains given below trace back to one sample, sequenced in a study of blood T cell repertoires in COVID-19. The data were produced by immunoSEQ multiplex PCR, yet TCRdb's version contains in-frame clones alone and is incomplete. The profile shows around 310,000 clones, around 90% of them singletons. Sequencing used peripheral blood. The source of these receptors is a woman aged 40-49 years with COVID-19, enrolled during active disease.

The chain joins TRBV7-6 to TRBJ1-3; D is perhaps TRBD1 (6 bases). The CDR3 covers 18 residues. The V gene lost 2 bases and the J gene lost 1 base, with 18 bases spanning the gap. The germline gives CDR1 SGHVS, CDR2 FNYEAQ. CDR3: CASSLRRGQLRSGNTIYF. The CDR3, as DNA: TGTGCCAGCAGCTTAAGGAGAGGACAGTTAAGATCTGGAAACACCATATATTTT.

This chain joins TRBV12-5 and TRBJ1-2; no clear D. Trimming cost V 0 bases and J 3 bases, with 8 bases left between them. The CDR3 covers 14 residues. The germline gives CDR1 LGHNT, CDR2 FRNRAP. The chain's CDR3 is CASGLVYGDYGYTF. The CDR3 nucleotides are TGTGCTAGTGGTTTGGTGTACGGGGACTATGGCTACACCTTC.

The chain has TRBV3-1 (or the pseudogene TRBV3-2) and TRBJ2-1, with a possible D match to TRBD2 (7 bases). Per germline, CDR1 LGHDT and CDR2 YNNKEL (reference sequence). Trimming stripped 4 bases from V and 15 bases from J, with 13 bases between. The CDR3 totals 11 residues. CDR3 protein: CASSRGGARFF. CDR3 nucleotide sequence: TGTGCCAGCAGCCGGGGGGGGGCCCGGTTCTTC.

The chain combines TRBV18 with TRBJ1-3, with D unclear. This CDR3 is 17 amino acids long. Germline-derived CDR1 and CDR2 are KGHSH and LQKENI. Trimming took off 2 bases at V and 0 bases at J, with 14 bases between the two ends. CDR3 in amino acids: CASSPILGFSSGNTIYF. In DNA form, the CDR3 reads TGTGCCAGCTCACCAATTCTGGGCTTTAGCTCTGGAAACACCATATATTTT.

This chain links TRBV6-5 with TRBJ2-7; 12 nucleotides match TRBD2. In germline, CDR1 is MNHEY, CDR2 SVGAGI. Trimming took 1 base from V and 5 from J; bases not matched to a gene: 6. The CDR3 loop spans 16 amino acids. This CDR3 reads CASSYLASGRAHEQYF. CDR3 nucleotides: TGTGCCAGCAGTTACTTGGCTAGCGGGAGGGCCCACGAGCAGTACTTC.

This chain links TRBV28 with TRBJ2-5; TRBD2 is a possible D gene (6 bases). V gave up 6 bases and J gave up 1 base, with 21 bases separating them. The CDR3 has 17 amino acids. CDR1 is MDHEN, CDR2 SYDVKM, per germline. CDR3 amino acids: CASRPGRRARRQETQYF. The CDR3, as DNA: TGTGCCAGCAGACCCGGTAGGAGGGCAAGGCGCCAAGAGACCCAGTACTTC.

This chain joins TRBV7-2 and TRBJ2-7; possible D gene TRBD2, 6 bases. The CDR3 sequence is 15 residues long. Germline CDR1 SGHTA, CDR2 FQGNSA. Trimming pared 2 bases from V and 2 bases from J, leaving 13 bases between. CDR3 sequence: CASSLRRESTYEQYF. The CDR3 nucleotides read TGTGCCAGCAGCTTAAGGCGGGAAAGCACCTACGAGCAGTACTTC. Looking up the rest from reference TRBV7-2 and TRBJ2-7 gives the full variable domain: GAGVSQSPSNKVTEKGKDVELRCDPISGHTALYWYRQSLGQGLEFLIYFQGNSAPDKSGLPSDRFSAERTGGSVSTLTIQRTQQEDSAVYLCASSLRRESTYEQYFGPGTRLTVT.

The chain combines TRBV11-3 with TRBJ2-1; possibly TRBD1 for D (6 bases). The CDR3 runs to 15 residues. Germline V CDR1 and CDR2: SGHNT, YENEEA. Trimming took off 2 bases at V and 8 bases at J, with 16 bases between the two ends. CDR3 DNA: TGTGCCAGCAGCTTAACAGGGAATTTAGGTTATGAGCAGTTCTTC. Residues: CASSLTGNLGYEQFF.

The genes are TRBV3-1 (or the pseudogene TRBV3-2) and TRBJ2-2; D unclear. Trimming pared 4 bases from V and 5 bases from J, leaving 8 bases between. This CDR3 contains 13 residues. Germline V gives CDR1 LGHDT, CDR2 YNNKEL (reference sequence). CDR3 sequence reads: CASSLDITGELFF. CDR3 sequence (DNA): TGTGCCAGCAGCCTTGACATAACCGGGGAGCTGTTTTTT.

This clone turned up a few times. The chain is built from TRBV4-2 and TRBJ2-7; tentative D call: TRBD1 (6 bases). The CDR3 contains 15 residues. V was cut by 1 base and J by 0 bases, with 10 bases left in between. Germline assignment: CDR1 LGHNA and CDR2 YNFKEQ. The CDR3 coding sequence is TGTGCCAGCAGCCAAGCACACAGGGACTCCTACGAGCAGTACTTC. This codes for CASSQAHRDSYEQYF.

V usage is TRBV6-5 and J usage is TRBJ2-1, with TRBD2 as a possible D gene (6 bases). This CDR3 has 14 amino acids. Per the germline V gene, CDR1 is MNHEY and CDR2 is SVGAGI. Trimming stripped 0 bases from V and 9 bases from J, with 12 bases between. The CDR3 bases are TGTGCCAGCAGTTACTCATGGGGGGAAGCTGAGCAGTTCTTC. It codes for CASSYSWGEAEQFF.